One sample yielded the 5 T cell receptor beta chains listed below, sequenced in a study of neurological immune-mediated disorders. TCRdb reprocessed the 5' RACE reads via MiXCR and lists one record per CDR3 protein. The table shows tens of thousands of distinct CDR3 sequences, with 12% occurring only once. Sequences were obtained from PBMCs. These receptors all stem from a woman aged 55-69 years in good health.

The genes are TRBV7-2 and TRBJ1-6; D unresolved. The germline V and J ends were trimmed by 8 bases and 4 bases, with 12 bases remaining between them. Germline V CDR1 and CDR2: SGHTA, FQGNSA. CDR3 length: 14 amino acids. The CDR3 is CASPGGLYNSPLHF. DNA for the CDR3: TGTGCCAGCCCGGGAGGACTTTATAATTCACCCCTCCACTTT.

This clonotype has ten or more counts. The gene calls are TRBV7-2 and TRBJ1-6; 9 bases are a match to TRBD1. This CDR3 has 17 residues. Germline V gene lookup returns CDR1 SGHTA and CDR2 FQGNSA. The V segment lost 4 bases and the J segment 7 bases; nucleotides outside the gene matches: 11. The CDR3 DNA is TGTGCCAGCAGCTCCTTCATAATGACAGGGGGAAATTCACCCCTCCACTTT. Translation: CASSSFIMTGGNSPLHF.

The chain's CDR3 is CASSQVSGNHYGYTF. Here the CDR3 DNA reads TGTGCCAGCAGCCAAGTTTCAGGGAACCACTATGGCTACACCTTC. This chain connects TRBV4-2 to TRBJ1-2; possible D gene TRBD1, 5 bases. The CDR3 length is 15 residues. Trimming cost V 1 base and J 3 bases, with 12 bases left between them. CDR1 and CDR2 (germline): LGHNA, YNFKEQ.

This clonotype was observed many times. The gene calls are TRBV12-3 or TRBV12-4 and TRBJ1-6, with D unclear. This CDR3 is 13 amino acids long. V was trimmed by 1 base and J by 12 bases, leaving 10 bases between them. CDR3 sequence (DNA): TGTGCCAGCAGTTTAGGGACCGGTGAACCCCTCCACTTT. This gives the protein CASSLGTGEPLHF.

This clonotype rates as medium-sized. The chain's CDR3 is CATSKDSYNEQFF. CDR3 sequence (DNA): TGTGCCACCAGCAAGGACAGTTACAATGAGCAGTTCTTC. The chain combines TRBV24-1 with TRBJ2-1, with a weak D call TRBD1 (6 bases). Germline V gives CDR1 KGHDR, CDR2 SFDVKD. The CDR3 spans 13 residues. V lost 7 bases, J lost 4 bases, and 10 bases lay in between.